This is a list of T cell receptor beta chains from one sample in a study of vaccination and CD4 T cells after COVID-19. TCRdb analysed the PCR reads with MiXCR anew, one entry per CDR3 protein. The sample lists about 20,000 distinct CDR3 sequences; around two fifths were seen once. No antigen is known for these receptors. This sample comprised CD4+ T cells from blood, cultured in vitro, obtained about 7 months after SARS-CoV-2 vaccination. The receptor source for this set is a human donor who had recovered from COVID-19. Both conserved end residues are part of each CDR3. Each record gives: CDR3 protein, CDR3 DNA, J gene, clone size, D gene, V gene. A D gene is named only where the DNA matches it firmly. Clone size, where shown, is once, few, many, or a class for clones that have expanded.

CASSYPEGPLHF | TGTGCCAGCAGTTACCCCGAGGGACCCCTCCACTTT | TRBJ1-6 | few | - | TRBV6-2/TRBV6-3
CASSYRLDGNTEAFF | TGTGCCAGCAGTTACAGGCTGGACGGAAACACTGAAGCTTTCTTT | TRBJ1-1 | - | - | TRBV6-5
CSASSRRSYEQYF | TGCAGTGCTAGTTCCAGGCGCTCCTACGAGCAGTACTTC | TRBJ2-7 | - | - | TRBV20-1
CAISEPGQGIYGYTF | TGTGCCATCAGTGAGCCGGGACAGGGAATCTATGGCTACACCTTC | TRBJ1-2 | - | TRBD1 | TRBV10-3
CASSSRGPYNSPLHF | TGTGCCAGCAGCTCAAGAGGGCCCTATAATTCACCCCTCCACTTT | TRBJ1-6 | - | - | TRBV7-2
CASSIGPNRASGSPPEQFF | TGTGCCAGTAGTATCGGGCCAAATCGGGCTAGCGGGAGCCCCCCTGAGCAGTTCTTC | TRBJ2-1 | many | TRBD2 | TRBV19
CASSPRNLGETQYF | TGTGCCAGCTCACCACGGAACCTGGGAGAGACCCAGTACTTC | TRBJ2-5 | few | - | TRBV18
CSAAQGSTGNTIYF | TGCAGTGCAGCCCAGGGATCAACTGGAAACACCATATATTTT | TRBJ1-3 | - | - | TRBV20-1
CASSVGQGNYGYTF | TGTGCCAGCAGTGTTGGTCAGGGAAACTATGGCTACACCTTC | TRBJ1-2 | few | - | TRBV6-1
CSAWTNPRETQYF | TGCAGTGCCTGGACTAACCCCCGTGAGACCCAGTACTTC | TRBJ2-5 | - | - | TRBV20-1